The 18 T cell receptor beta chains presented below share a single source sample, sequenced in a study of OX40 agonist ivuxolimab in advanced cancers. Sequenced by immunoSEQ multiplex PCR; TCRdb stores in-frame clones only, minus some. The data show roughly 110,000 clones, 90% seen once. Sequences were derived from CD4+ or CD8+ T cells sorted from blood, sampled in a trial of the OX40 agonist ivuxolimab. The receptors stem from an adult with an advanced solid tumor such as melanoma, head and neck, liver or kidney cancer.

The V call is TRBV21-1, the J call TRBJ1-4; TRBD1 is the table's D call and was not checked against the DNA. TRBV21-1 is recorded as a pseudogene. The CDR3 has 11 residues. CDR3 in amino acids: CASGPHEKLFF. The CDR3 nucleotides read TGTGCCAGCGGGCCTCATGAAAAACTGTTTTTT.

The V call is TRBV27, the J call TRBJ1-6; 7 positions agree with TRBD1. The V and J ends lost 5 bases and 10 bases, in that order; junction bases with no gene match: 8. The CDR3 sequence is 14 residues long. Germline lookup yields CDR1 MNHEY and CDR2 SMNVEV (reference sequence). The CDR3 protein is CASSPTGTGSPLHF. The DNA for the CDR3 is TGTGCCAGCAGTCCGACAGGGACTGGATCACCCCTCCACTTT.

This clone was picked up one time. The chain uses TRBV10-3 and TRBJ1-1; possibly TRBD1 for D (5 bases). There are 17 residues in the CDR3. Germline CDR1 reads ENHRY; CDR2 reads SYGVKD. V lost 2 bases and J 1 base, leaving 17 bases between the germline ends. The DNA for the CDR3 is TGTGCCATCAGTGAGGACGTTGGGGGACGGCCGAACACTGAAGCTTTCTTT. It translates to CAISEDVGGRPNTEAFF.

The CDR3 region is CSVQGSGNTIYF. Written as DNA, the CDR3 is TGCAGCGTTCAGGGGTCCGGAAACACCATATATTTT. V usage is TRBV29-1 and J usage is TRBJ1-3; D perhaps matches TRBD1 (6 bases). The V gene lost 5 bases and the J gene lost 4 bases, with 9 bases spanning the gap. The CDR3 contains 12 residues. CDR1 is SQVTM, CDR2 ANQGSEA, per germline.

V gene TRBV28 combines with J gene TRBJ2-1, with TRBD1 identical over 8 bases. With V trimmed by 6 bases and J by 7 bases, 5 bases remained unmatched. The CDR3 extends over 13 amino acids. CDR1 and CDR2 from the germline V gene are MDHEN and SYDVKM. The CDR3, as DNA: TGTGCCAGCAGGCAGGGGGCAAGAAATGAGCAGTTCTTC. It is translated as CASRQGARNEQFF.

V and J are TRBV7-9 and TRBJ1-2; D gene ambiguous. The CDR3 consists of 14 residues. Germline values: CDR1 SEHNR, CDR2 FQNEAQ (reference sequence). V lost 6 bases to trimming and J lost 4 bases, with 15 bases between them. CDR3 protein: CASSGGSRGYGYTF. Written as DNA, the CDR3 is TGTGCCAGCAGTGGAGGGAGTCGTGGCTATGGCTACACCTTC.

Only one count was recorded for this clone. The CDR3 is CASRGMDRADTEAFF. DNA of the CDR3: TGTGCCAGCAGAGGGATGGACAGGGCGGACACTGAAGCTTTCTTT. The V and J genes are TRBV25-1 and TRBJ1-1, with 8 positions matching TRBD1. Germline loops: CDR1 MGHDK, CDR2 SYGVNS. Losses at the gene ends were 6 bases for V and 3 bases for J; bases not matched to a gene: 9. This CDR3 is 15 amino acids long.

The V call is TRBV7-2, the J call TRBJ2-7; 9 positions match TRBD2. V dropped 5 bases and J dropped 2; count of bases not matched to a gene: 7. Germline V gene sequence: CDR1 SGHTA, CDR2 FQGNSA. This CDR3 contains 15 residues. The CDR3 loop reads CASSRLTSGPYEQYF. The CDR3 DNA sequence: TGTGCCAGCAGCCGCTTGACTAGCGGCCCCTACGAGCAGTACTTC.

The genes are TRBV5-1 and TRBJ2-1; D call uncertain. Trimming left V 0 bases short and J 5 bases short, with 12 bases between. Germline V gene sequence: CDR1 SGHRS, CDR2 YFSETQ. The CDR3 totals 15 residues. For the CDR3, the DNA is TGCGCCAGCAGCTTGGCGCTACACCCCGACAATGAGCAGTTCTTC. Translated, it gives CASSLALHPDNEQFF. Full variable domain (missing parts from reference TRBV5-1 and TRBJ2-1): KAGVTQTPRYLIKTRGQQVTLSCSPISGHRSVSWYQQTPGQGLQFLFEYFSETQRNKGNFPGRFSGRQFSNSRSEMNVSTLELGDSALYLCASSLALHPDNEQFFGPGTRLTVL.

J is TRBJ2-7 and V is TRBV6-1, with 7 bases identical to TRBD1. The CDR3 runs 12 residues. V shed 4 bases and J 7 bases; nucleotides not matched to a gene: 4. Germline assignment: CDR1 MNHNS and CDR2 SASEGT. CDR3 nucleotide sequence: TGTGCCAGCAGTGGACAGGGCCTAGAGCAGTACTTC. Its protein is CASSGQGLEQYF.

The chain is built from TRBV7-2 and TRBJ1-2; D not resolved. Trimming cost V 3 bases and J 4 bases, with 18 bases left between them. CDR1 is SGHTA, CDR2 FQGNSA, per germline. CDR3 length equals 16 residues. The CDR3 DNA follows: TGTGCCAGCAGCTTTAATGATTTGACTAAAACCTATGGCTACACCTTC. It yields the protein CASSFNDLTKTYGYTF.

This chain connects TRBV28 to TRBJ1-2, with D perhaps TRBD1 (5 bases). Germline CDR1 reads MDHEN; CDR2 reads SYDVKM. This CDR3 region has 16 residues. The V end lost 2 bases, the J end lost 0 bases, and 13 bases lay between the germline ends. The CDR3, as DNA: TGTGCCAGCAGTTTAACAGGCCGGGATGCTAACTATGGCTACACCTTC. Residues: CASSLTGRDANYGYTF.

This clone has more than one count but fewer than ten. This sample includes further DNA sequences coding for the same CDR3. The gene calls are TRBV11-2 and TRBJ2-6; D is unresolved. The CDR3 totals 16 residues. V lost 0 bases and J 0 bases, leaving 6 bases between the germline ends. From germline, CDR1 is SGHAT and CDR2 FQNNGV. The CDR3, as DNA: TGTGCCAGCAGCTTAGACCGGAGCTCTGGGGCCAACGTCCTGACTTTC. Residues: CASSLDRSSGANVLTF. The entire variable domain, with the rest obtained from reference TRBV11-2 and TRBJ2-6, is as follows: EAGVAQSPRYKIIEKRQSVAFWCNPISGHATLYWYQQILGQGPKLLIQFQNNGVVDDSQLPKDRFSAERLKGVDSTLKIQPAKLEDSAVYLCASSLDRSSGANVLTFGAGSRLTVL.

This clone was detected once. The chain uses TRBV5-6 and TRBJ2-1; D is uncertain. The CDR3 spans 15 residues. Trimming removed 2 bases at V and 0 bases at J, with 9 bases between. Germline assignment: CDR1 SGHDT and CDR2 YYEEEE. The CDR3 DNA is TGTGCCAGCAGCTTTCCGGTACGCTCCTACAATGAGCAGTTCTTC. Translated: CASSFPVRSYNEQFF.

The genes are TRBV6-4 and TRBJ2-3; 11 bases agree with TRBD2. The V and J ends lost 5 bases and 6 bases, in that order; junction bases with no gene match: 13. CDR3 length: 17 residues. Germline V gene lookup returns CDR1 MRHNA and CDR2 SNTAGT. The CDR3 nucleotides are TGTGCCAGCAGTCTCTCCCCGGCTAGCGGGGGGTTGGATACGCAGTATTTT. Translation gives CASSLSPASGGLDTQYF.

This clone was detected only once. This chain links TRBV4-3 with TRBJ2-1; weak D call: TRBD1 (6 bases). This CDR3 comprises 15 residues. With 1 base removed from V and 1 base from J, the gap between germline ends came to 8 bases. The V gene's germline CDR1 is LGHNA and CDR2 YSLEER. CDR3 protein: CASSQGGGSYNEQFF. The CDR3 nucleotides read TGCGCCAGCAGCCAAGGAGGGGGTTCCTACAATGAGCAGTTCTTC.

The genes are TRBV14 and TRBJ1-1; unclear D gene. This CDR3 is 18 amino acids long. Germline-derived CDR1 and CDR2 are SGHDN and FVKESK. V lost 1 base and J lost 0, with 18 bases in between. The CDR3 DNA is TGTGCCAGCAGCCAAGGGCGGGGAAGGGCACTAATGAACACTGAAGCTTTCTTT. It codes for CASSQGRGRALMNTEAFF.

The chain recombines TRBV10-3 with TRBJ2-7; D gene ambiguous. The V gene lost 2 bases and the J gene lost 2 bases, with 7 bases spanning the gap. The germline V gene has CDR1 ENHRY and CDR2 SYGVKD. This CDR3 is built from 13 residues. As DNA, the CDR3 is TGTGCCATCAGTGAGGGCCCTCCCTACGAGCAGTACTTC. Its protein is CAISEGPPYEQYF.